These T cell receptor beta chains were read from a single sample in a study of vaccination effects on CD4 cells after COVID-19. The table came from immunoSEQ multiplex PCR; TCRdb's copy has only in-frame clones and leaves some out. The data contain about 73,000 clones, roughly 73% of them singletons. Their specific antigens are unknown. Sequences were derived from CD4+ T cells from PBMCs cultured without peptide, sampled after COVID-19 vaccination. The receptors here all came from a human donor who received a COVID-19 vaccine. Both conserved end residues are part of each CDR3. Each record gives: CDR3 protein, CDR3 DNA, D gene, clone size, J gene, V gene. The D gene is left open where the match is weak. Clone sizes are given selectively: once, few, many, or a class where the clone is expanded.

cdr3_aa: CASSPGSNQPQHF
cdr3_nt: TGTGCCAGCTCACCAGGGTCCAATCAGCCCCAGCATTTT
d_call: -
clone_size: -
j_call: TRBJ1-5
v_call: TRBV18

cdr3_aa: CATSKNRAGDTEAFF
cdr3_nt: TGTGCCACCAGCAAGAACAGGGCTGGCGACACTGAAGCTTTCTTT
d_call: -
clone_size: -
j_call: TRBJ1-1
v_call: TRBV24-1

cdr3_aa: CSARDFPEAFF
cdr3_nt: TGCAGTGCTAGAGATTTTCCTGAAGCTTTCTTT
d_call: -
clone_size: -
j_call: TRBJ1-1
v_call: TRBV20-1

cdr3_aa: CASSPNGRANTEAFF
cdr3_nt: TGTGCCAGCTCACCGAATGGACGGGCGAACACTGAAGCTTTCTTT
d_call: -
clone_size: few
j_call: TRBJ1-1
v_call: TRBV18

cdr3_aa: CASSESTDFSYNEQFF
cdr3_nt: TGTGCCAGCAGTGAATCGACAGACTTCTCCTACAATGAGCAGTTCTTC
d_call: -
clone_size: -
j_call: TRBJ2-1
v_call: TRBV6-1

cdr3_aa: CASSPSLAASYNEQFF
cdr3_nt: TGTGCCAGCAGCCCCTCCCTAGCGGCCTCCTACAATGAGCAGTTCTTC
d_call: TRBD2
clone_size: -
j_call: TRBJ2-1
v_call: TRBV7-2

cdr3_aa: CASSLNLLRLGSTDTQYF
cdr3_nt: TGTGCCAGCAGCTTAAATCTTTTAAGACTAGGTAGCACAGATACGCAGTATTTT
d_call: -
clone_size: -
j_call: TRBJ2-3
v_call: TRBV7-2

cdr3_aa: CASSTSRGTNEKLFF
cdr3_nt: TGTGCCAGTAGTACGTCACGCGGGACTAATGAAAAACTGTTTTTT
d_call: -
clone_size: -
j_call: TRBJ1-4
v_call: TRBV19

cdr3_aa: CASSPGPSTEAFF
cdr3_nt: TGTGCCAGCAGTCCGGGGCCGAGCACTGAAGCTTTCTTT
d_call: -
clone_size: once
j_call: TRBJ1-1
v_call: TRBV6-5

cdr3_aa: CASSPGQLETNYGYTF
cdr3_nt: TGCGCCAGCAGCCCGGGACAGTTAGAAACTAACTATGGCTACACCTTC
d_call: TRBD1
clone_size: once
j_call: TRBJ1-2
v_call: TRBV5-1

cdr3_aa: CASSTTQGETEAFF
cdr3_nt: TGTGCCAGCAGTACCACCCAGGGTGAGACTGAAGCTTTCTTT
d_call: -
clone_size: -
j_call: TRBJ1-1
v_call: TRBV6-5

cdr3_aa: CASQGSTDTQYF
cdr3_nt: TGCGCCAGCCAAGGAAGCACAGATACGCAGTATTTT
d_call: -
clone_size: -
j_call: TRBJ2-3
v_call: TRBV10-1

cdr3_aa: CASSYPKRSPTGELFF
cdr3_nt: TGTGCCAGCAGCTACCCTAAAAGGTCTCCCACCGGGGAGCTGTTTTTT
d_call: -
clone_size: -
j_call: TRBJ2-2
v_call: TRBV11-3

cdr3_aa: CATSDLAEQPQHF
cdr3_nt: TGTGCCACCAGTGATTTGGCAGAACAGCCCCAGCATTTT
d_call: -
clone_size: -
j_call: TRBJ1-5
v_call: TRBV24-1

cdr3_aa: CASSPPGVLGVETQYF
cdr3_nt: TGTGCCAGCTCACCGCCAGGGGTTCTGGGCGTAGAGACCCAGTACTTC
d_call: -
clone_size: -
j_call: TRBJ2-5
v_call: TRBV18

cdr3_aa: CASSLVSGDPNYGYTF
cdr3_nt: TGTGCCAGCAGCTTAGTGAGCGGAGATCCTAACTATGGCTACACCTTC
d_call: -
clone_size: -
j_call: TRBJ1-2
v_call: TRBV7-2

cdr3_aa: CASSLEGEEAFF
cdr3_nt: TGTGCCAGCAGCTTAGAAGGGGAAGAAGCTTTCTTT
d_call: -
clone_size: -
j_call: TRBJ1-1
v_call: TRBV7-3

cdr3_aa: CASSPNRANTEAFF
cdr3_nt: TGTGCCAGCTCACCAAACAGGGCGAACACTGAAGCTTTCTTT
d_call: -
clone_size: few
j_call: TRBJ1-1
v_call: TRBV18

cdr3_aa: CASSQGHETGNEKLFF
cdr3_nt: TGTGCCAGCAGCCAGGGACACGAAACGGGGAATGAAAAACTGTTTTTT
d_call: -
clone_size: -
j_call: TRBJ1-4
v_call: TRBV28